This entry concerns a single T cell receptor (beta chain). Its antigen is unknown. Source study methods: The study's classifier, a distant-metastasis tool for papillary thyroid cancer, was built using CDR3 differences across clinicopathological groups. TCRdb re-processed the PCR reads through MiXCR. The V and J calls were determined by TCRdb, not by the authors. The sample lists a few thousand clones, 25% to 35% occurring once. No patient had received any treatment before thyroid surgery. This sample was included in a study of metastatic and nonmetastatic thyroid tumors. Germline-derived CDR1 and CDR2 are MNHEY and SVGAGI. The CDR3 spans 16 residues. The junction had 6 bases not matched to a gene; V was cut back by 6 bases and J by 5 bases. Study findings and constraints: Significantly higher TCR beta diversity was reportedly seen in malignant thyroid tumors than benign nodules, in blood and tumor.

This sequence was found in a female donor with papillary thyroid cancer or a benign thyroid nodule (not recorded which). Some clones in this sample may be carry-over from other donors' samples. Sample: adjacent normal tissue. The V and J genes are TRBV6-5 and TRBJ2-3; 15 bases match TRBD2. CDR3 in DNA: TGTGCCAGCAGGCCGGGACTAGCGGGGGGTATAGATACGCAGTATTTT. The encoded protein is CASRPGLAGGIDTQYF.